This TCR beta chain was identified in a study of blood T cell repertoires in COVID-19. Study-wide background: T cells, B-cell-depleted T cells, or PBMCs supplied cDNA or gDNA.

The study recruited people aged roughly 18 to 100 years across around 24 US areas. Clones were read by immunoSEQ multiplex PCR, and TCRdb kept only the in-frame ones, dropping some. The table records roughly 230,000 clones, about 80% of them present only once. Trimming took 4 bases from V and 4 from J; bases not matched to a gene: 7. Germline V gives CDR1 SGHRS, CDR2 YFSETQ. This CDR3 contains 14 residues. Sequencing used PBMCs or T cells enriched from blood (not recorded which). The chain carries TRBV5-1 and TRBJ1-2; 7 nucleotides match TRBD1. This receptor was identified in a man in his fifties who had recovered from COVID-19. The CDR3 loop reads CASSPQGFGYGYTF. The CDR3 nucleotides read TGCGCCAGCAGCCCACAGGGGTTCGGCTATGGCTACACCTTC.